What follows describes a single T cell receptor (beta chain). This record belongs to a study of blood T cell repertoires in COVID-19. Study in general: PBMCs, B-cell-depleted T cells, or T cells provided the cDNA or gDNA that made up the material.

As processed by the authors: Reference gene primer amplification gave estimated nucleated cell counts. Clones were sequenced by immunoSEQ multiplex PCR, and TCRdb holds only the in-frame ones, with some missing. V and J calls and clone size are as listed in that table; D and trimming were resolved from the DNA. The data hold nearly 200,000 clones, with approximately 82% observed a single time. The CDR3 sequence is 16 residues long. The junction had 10 bases not matched to a gene; V was cut back by 2 bases and J by 4 bases. From germline, CDR1 is MNHNS and CDR2 SASEGT. The receptor's source is a human donor with acute or convalescent COVID-19. The donor label of this sample is uncertain. The chain joins TRBV6-1 to TRBJ2-7, with 8 bases fitting TRBD2. The sequenced material came from peripheral blood. CDR3 sequence (DNA): TGTGCCAGCAGTGAACGCGGGGGGACCCGTCGGTACGAGCAGTACTTC. Translated: CASSERGGTRRYEQYF.